This TCR beta chain was profiled in a study of OX40 agonist ivuxolimab in advanced cancers. Clones were sequenced by immunoSEQ multiplex PCR, and TCRdb holds only the in-frame ones, with some missing. The repertoire consists of approximately 69,000 clones, with approximately 94% occurring once and the leading ten covering around a sixth. The CDR3 is made up of 16 amino acids. CDR1 is MNHEY and CDR2 is SMNVEV in the germline V gene (reference sequence). Trimming removed 3 bases at V and 1 base at J, with 12 bases between. The rearrangement links TRBV27 to TRBJ2-2; TRBD1 is a possible D gene (6 bases). The sample here was CD4+ or CD8+ T cells sorted from blood, taken in a trial of the OX40 agonist ivuxolimab. This TCR came from an adult with an advanced solid tumor such as melanoma, head and neck, liver or kidney cancer. CDR3: CASSFLDRLNTGELFF. CDR3 in DNA: TGTGCCAGCAGTTTCCTCGACAGGCTGAACACCGGGGAGCTGTTTTTT.